The clone carrying this T cell receptor (beta chain) has ten or more counts. The antigen remains unidentified. After constant-region reverse-primer amplification, full-length variable regions underwent semi-nested PCR with Nested Universal Primer A. TCRdb re-derived calls from the 5' RACE reads in MiXCR, one entry per CDR3 protein. The table has more than 8,500 distinct CDR3 sequences, 25% to 30% seen once. Study-wide results and caveats: The larger cohort examined one V-J beta rearrangement, not whole repertoires. Tumor Tregs overlapped most with tumor, then blood, naive CD4+ cells. The TCR gene usage of tumor memory CD4+ T cells clustered together with blood and lymph node memory CD4+ cells and with lymph node naive CD4+ cells.

Treg sorting used a CD4+CD25+CD127-/low gate. V lost 7 bases and J 5 bases, leaving 14 bases between the germline ends. The CDR3 loop spans 13 amino acids. The receptor was isolated from a female donor with breast cancer. The chain couples TRBV12-3 or TRBV12-4 to TRBJ1-1; D is unresolved. The sample comprised Tregs sorted from blood. Here the CDR3 reads CASTIGGRTEAFF. In DNA form, the CDR3 reads TGTGCCAGCACCATAGGAGGGAGAACTGAAGCTTTCTTT.